This is a list of T cell receptor beta chains from one sample in a study of cytomegalovirus exposure and HLA in healthy donors. Profiled with immunoSEQ multiplex PCR; TCRdb holds only in-frame clones, not every one. The sample has some 120,000 clones. The specimen sequenced was PBMCs. These receptors all stem from a woman aged 55-70 years in good health and CMV-seronegative. Each CDR3 is given with its conserved first and last residue.

j_call v_call cdr3_aa
TRBJ2-7 TRBV4-2 CASRITESSYEQYF
TRBJ1-5 TRBV7-9 CASSLVGANQPQHF
TRBJ2-5 TRBV18 CASSPRPGQETQYF
TRBJ2-1 TRBV5-4 CASSPQIPTSGSYNEQFF
TRBJ1-4 TRBV7-2 CASSPNGATNEKLFF
TRBJ2-1 TRBV10-3 CAISESLAGEVDEQFF
TRBJ2-3 TRBV6-1 CASSEGGRASDTQYF
TRBJ1-5 TRBV5-4 CASSQGNNQPQHF
TRBJ2-7 TRBV9 CASGSWDRNYEQYF
TRBJ2-5 TRBV6-1 CASSEDPGDGTQYF
TRBJ2-1 TRBV19 CASSTFYPGGPYNEQFF
TRBJ2-1 TRBV7-6 CASSPQDNEQFF
TRBJ2-1 TRBV7-9 CASSVQGANEQFF
TRBJ2-7 TRBV19 CASRRGTGSSYEQYF
TRBJ1-2 TRBV6-4 CASSDSSGGGYTF
TRBJ2-4 TRBV2 CASTLDRGEAKNIQYF
TRBJ1-4 TRBV6-1 CASVSGTVNEKLFF
TRBJ1-5 TRBV6-6 CASSPTGTGNQPQHF
TRBJ2-7 TRBV9 CASNPQGGTGAYEQYF
TRBJ1-2 TRBV7-8 CASSPLNRPPNYGYTF
TRBJ2-2 TRBV9 CASSSFIGGPGELFF
TRBJ2-3 TRBV19 CASRGLAGVEGTDTQYF
TRBJ1-6 TRBV5-6 CASSLVNRDSPLHF
TRBJ1-4 TRBV28 CASSRPGQGNEKLFF
TRBJ1-2 TRBV2 CASREQGPSGYTF
TRBJ2-5 TRBV6-5 CASSYSRTGYMTQYF